These T cell receptor beta chains were read from a single sample in a study of blood T cells in healthy people across ages. Each CDR3 protein gets one entry after TCRdb re-called the 5' RACE reads with MiXCR. Of about 650,000 distinct CDR3 sequences listed, 40% to 65% are singletons. Material for sequencing was blood. Receptors were obtained from a woman of 80 years or more in good health. CDR3s include the opening cysteine and the closing phenylalanine or tryptophan. D genes are given only for firm matches. Clone size appears in some rows only: once, few, many, or a class for an expanded clone.

V gene	J gene	clone size	D gene	CDR3 DNA	CDR3 protein
TRBV20-1	TRBJ2-7	NA	TRBD1	TGCAGTGCTAGGCGCCGGGACAGGGCCTTTTTGCGGGGTTACGAGCAGTACTTC	CSARRRDRAFLRGYEQYF
TRBV20-1	TRBJ1-4	many	TRBD1	TGCAGTGCTGCGGACAGGGGGCTTGAAAAACTGTTTTTT	CSAADRGLEKLFF
TRBV5-1	TRBJ2-7	few	NA	TGCGCCAGCAGCTTCCTCAACCTATACAATGAGCAGTACTTC	CASSFLNLYNEQYF
TRBV7-2	TRBJ2-1	NA	TRBD1	TGTGCCAGCAGCTACCCCGGGACAGACAATGAGCAGTTCTTC	CASSYPGTDNEQFF
TRBV4-1	TRBJ2-3	many	TRBD2	TGCGCCAGCAGCCAACGGAGTAGCGGGAGTTCAGATACGCAGTATTTT	CASSQRSSGSSDTQYF
TRBV12-5	TRBJ2-3	NA	TRBD2	TGTGCTAGTACCGTCGGACTAGCGGGAGTGAGTGATACGCAGTATTTT	CASTVGLAGVSDTQYF
TRBV5-1	TRBJ2-3	once	NA	TGCGCCAGCAACAACGCGGGGCCTAGCACAGATACGCAGTATTTT	CASNNAGPSTDTQYF
TRBV7-6	TRBJ2-1	once	NA	TGTGCCAGCAGATCAGGCAGGACCCCCCCCAATGAGCAGTTCTTC	CASRSGRTPPNEQFF
TRBV4-3	TRBJ1-2	once	NA	TGCGCCAGCAGCCGGACACTTCTGGATGGCTACACCTTC	CASSRTLLDGYTF
TRBV10-3	TRBJ2-2	NA	TRBD2	TGTGCCATAGAGCGGGAGAAAACCACCGGGGAGCTGTTTTTT	CAIEREKTTGELFF
TRBV7-2	TRBJ2-1	few	TRBD2	TGTGCCAGCAGCGCGCTTGTGAGCGGGAGGGGTGAGCAGTTCTTC	CASSALVSGRGEQFF
TRBV4-3	TRBJ2-3	NA	NA	TGCGCCAGCAGCCCCAGGGGGGAGGGCGGCACAGATACGCAGTATTTT	CASSPRGEGGTDTQYF
TRBV24-1	TRBJ2-1	many	TRBD1	TGTGCCACCAGTGATCCGGACAGGGGCGAACCAAATGAGCAGTTCTTC	CATSDPDRGEPNEQFF
TRBV12-3/TRBV12-4	TRBJ2-7	NA	NA	TGTGCCAGCAGTTTAGGGTCCACAGCCTACGAGCAGTACTTC	CASSLGSTAYEQYF
TRBV29-1	TRBJ1-1	NA	NA	TGCAGCGTTGAAGATTTGTGGGATTGGACTGAAGCTTTCTTT	CSVEDLWDWTEAFF
TRBV29-1	TRBJ2-3	many	TRBD2	TGCAGCGTCCCAGCGGGGGCTGAATGGGCGCAGTATTTT	CSVPAGAEWAQYF
TRBV2	TRBJ2-7	NA	TRBD2	TGTGCCAGCAGTGAAGTACGAAGGACTAGCGGTTTAGCCGAGCAGTACTTC	CASSEVRRTSGLAEQYF